This T cell receptor (beta chain) originates from a study of cytomegalovirus exposure and HLA in healthy donors. The PCR employed 60 Vbeta primers together with 13 Jbeta primers. Method: immunoSEQ multiplex PCR; TCRdb's copy keeps in-frame clones and lacks some. This sample has approximately 100,000 clones, with 55% to 75% found just once. As concerns this clone: The antigen is not known.

In germline, CDR1 is SNHLY, CDR2 FYNNEI. V lost 7 bases to trimming and J lost 2 bases; unmatched junction nucleotides: 4. The CDR3 consists of 13 residues. Study-level points and caveats: In a later analysis, the majority of CMV-associated beta chains seemingly showed HLA restriction. In terms of immune exposure information, only CMV serostatus was available. For TCR beta chains, V- and J-gene trimming was later linked to a missense DCLRE1C variant. Investigators reported 150 to 200 TCR beta chains as tied to cytomegalovirus.

This clonotype was sampled from a man aged 25 to 40 in good health and CMV-seropositive. The sample comprised PBMCs. The gene calls are TRBV2 and TRBJ2-7; 8 bases match TRBD2. Written as DNA, the CDR3 is TGTGCCAGCAAGGGGCGGGAGGCCTACGAGCAGTACTTC. It codes for CASKGREAYEQYF.